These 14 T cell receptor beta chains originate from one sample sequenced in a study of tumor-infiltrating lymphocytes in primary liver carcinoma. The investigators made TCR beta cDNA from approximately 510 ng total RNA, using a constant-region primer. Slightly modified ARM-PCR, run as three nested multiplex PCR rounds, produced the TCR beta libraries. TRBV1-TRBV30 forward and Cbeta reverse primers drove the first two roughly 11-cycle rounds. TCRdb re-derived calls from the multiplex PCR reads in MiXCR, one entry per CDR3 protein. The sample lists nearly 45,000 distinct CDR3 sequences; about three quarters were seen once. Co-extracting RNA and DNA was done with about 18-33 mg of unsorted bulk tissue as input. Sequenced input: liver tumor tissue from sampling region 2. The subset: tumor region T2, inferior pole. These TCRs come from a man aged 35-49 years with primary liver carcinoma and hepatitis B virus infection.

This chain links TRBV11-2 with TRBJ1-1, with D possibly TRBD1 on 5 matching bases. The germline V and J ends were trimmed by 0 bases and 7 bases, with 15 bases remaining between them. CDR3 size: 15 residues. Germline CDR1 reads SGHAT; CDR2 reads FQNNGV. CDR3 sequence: CASSLDRDPPDEAFF. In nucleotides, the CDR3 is TGTGCCAGCAGCTTAGATCGGGACCCGCCTGATGAAGCTTTCTTT.

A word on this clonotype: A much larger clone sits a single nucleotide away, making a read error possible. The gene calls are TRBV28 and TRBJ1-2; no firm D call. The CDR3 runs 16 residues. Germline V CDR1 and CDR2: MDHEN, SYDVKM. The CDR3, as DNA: TGTGTCAGCAGTCTGGCCTCTAGACGTCGGATCGGTGGCTACACCTTC. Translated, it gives CVSSLASRRRIGGYTF.

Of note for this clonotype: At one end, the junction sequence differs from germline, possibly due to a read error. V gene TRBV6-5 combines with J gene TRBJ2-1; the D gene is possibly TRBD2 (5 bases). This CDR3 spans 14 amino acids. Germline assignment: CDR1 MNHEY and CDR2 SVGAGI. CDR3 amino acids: CASSRPADYDEQFF. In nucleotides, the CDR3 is TGTGCTAGCAGTCGACCAGCGGATTACGATGAGCAGTTCTTC.

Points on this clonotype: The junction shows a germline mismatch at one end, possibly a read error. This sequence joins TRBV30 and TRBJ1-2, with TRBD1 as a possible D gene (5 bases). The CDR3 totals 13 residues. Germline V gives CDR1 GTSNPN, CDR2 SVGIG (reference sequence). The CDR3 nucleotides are TGTACCTGGATTTCAGGGCCAGGCTATGGCTACGCCTTC. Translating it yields CTWISGPGYGYAF.

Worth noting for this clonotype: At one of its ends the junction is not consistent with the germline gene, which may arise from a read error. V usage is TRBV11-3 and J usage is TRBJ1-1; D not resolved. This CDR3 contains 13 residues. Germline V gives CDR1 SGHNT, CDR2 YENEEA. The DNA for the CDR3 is TGTGCCAGCAGCATAGGTTTGAACGCTGAAGTTTTCTTT. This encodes CASSIGLNAEVFF.

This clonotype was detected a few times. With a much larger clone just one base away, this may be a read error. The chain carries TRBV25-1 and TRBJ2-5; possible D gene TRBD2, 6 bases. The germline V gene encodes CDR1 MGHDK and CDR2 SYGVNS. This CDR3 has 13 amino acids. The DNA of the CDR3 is TGTGCCAGCAGTGAATACGGAGGGGAGACCCGGTACTTC. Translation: CASSEYGGETRYF.

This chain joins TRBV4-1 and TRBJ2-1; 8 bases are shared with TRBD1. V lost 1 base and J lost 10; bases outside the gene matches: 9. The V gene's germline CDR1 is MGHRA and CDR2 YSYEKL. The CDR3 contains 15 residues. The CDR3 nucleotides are TGCGCCAGCAGCCAAGGACAGGGGAGTTGTGACGAGCAGTTCTTC. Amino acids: CASSQGQGSCDEQFF.

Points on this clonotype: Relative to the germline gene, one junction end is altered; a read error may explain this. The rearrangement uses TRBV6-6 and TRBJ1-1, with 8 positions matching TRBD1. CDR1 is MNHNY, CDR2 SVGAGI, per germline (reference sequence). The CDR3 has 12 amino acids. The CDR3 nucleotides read TGTCCCAGCAGTTACTCAGGACAGGGTGCTTTCTTT. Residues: CPSSYSGQGAFF.

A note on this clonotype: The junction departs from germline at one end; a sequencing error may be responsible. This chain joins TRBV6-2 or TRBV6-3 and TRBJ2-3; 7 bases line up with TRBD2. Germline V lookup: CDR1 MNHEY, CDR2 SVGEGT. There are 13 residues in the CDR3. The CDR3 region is CASGLALANTHYF. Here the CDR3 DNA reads TGTGCCAGCGGTTTGGCACTAGCGAATACGCACTATTTT.

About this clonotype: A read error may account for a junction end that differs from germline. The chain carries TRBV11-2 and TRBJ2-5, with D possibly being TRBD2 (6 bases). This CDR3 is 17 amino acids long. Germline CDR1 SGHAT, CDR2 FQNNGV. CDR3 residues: CTSSLYPGVEAQETQYF. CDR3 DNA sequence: TGTACCAGCAGCTTATACCCGGGGGTAGAAGCACAAGAGACCCAGTACTTC.

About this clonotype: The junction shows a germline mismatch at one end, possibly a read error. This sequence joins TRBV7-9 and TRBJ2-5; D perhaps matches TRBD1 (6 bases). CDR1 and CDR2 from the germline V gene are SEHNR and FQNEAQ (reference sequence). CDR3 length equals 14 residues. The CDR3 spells CASSFSRGEEIQYF. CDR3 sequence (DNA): TGTGCCAGCAGCTTTTCCAGGGGAGAAGAGATCCAGTACTTC.

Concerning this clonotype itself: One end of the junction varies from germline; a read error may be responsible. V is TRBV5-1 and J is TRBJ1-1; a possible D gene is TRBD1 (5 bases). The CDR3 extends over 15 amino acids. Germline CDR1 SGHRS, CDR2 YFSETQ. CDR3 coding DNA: TGCGCCAGCAGCTTGAACGGGGGGACGAACAGTGAAGCTTTTTTT. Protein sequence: CASSLNGGTNSEAFF.

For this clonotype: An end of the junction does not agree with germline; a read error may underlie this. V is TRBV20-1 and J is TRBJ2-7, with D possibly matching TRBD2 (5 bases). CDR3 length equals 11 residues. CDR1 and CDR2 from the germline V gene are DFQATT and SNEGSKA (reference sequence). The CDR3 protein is CNARDYTEQYF. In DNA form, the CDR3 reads TGCAATGCTAGAGACTACACCGAGCAGTACTTC.

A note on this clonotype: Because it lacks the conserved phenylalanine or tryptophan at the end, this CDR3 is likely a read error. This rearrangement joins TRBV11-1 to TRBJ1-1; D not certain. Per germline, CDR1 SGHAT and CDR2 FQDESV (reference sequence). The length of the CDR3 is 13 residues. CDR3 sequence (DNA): TGTGCCAGCAGCTTAGTAGTTAACACAGAAGCTTTCTAT. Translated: CASSLVVNTEAFY.